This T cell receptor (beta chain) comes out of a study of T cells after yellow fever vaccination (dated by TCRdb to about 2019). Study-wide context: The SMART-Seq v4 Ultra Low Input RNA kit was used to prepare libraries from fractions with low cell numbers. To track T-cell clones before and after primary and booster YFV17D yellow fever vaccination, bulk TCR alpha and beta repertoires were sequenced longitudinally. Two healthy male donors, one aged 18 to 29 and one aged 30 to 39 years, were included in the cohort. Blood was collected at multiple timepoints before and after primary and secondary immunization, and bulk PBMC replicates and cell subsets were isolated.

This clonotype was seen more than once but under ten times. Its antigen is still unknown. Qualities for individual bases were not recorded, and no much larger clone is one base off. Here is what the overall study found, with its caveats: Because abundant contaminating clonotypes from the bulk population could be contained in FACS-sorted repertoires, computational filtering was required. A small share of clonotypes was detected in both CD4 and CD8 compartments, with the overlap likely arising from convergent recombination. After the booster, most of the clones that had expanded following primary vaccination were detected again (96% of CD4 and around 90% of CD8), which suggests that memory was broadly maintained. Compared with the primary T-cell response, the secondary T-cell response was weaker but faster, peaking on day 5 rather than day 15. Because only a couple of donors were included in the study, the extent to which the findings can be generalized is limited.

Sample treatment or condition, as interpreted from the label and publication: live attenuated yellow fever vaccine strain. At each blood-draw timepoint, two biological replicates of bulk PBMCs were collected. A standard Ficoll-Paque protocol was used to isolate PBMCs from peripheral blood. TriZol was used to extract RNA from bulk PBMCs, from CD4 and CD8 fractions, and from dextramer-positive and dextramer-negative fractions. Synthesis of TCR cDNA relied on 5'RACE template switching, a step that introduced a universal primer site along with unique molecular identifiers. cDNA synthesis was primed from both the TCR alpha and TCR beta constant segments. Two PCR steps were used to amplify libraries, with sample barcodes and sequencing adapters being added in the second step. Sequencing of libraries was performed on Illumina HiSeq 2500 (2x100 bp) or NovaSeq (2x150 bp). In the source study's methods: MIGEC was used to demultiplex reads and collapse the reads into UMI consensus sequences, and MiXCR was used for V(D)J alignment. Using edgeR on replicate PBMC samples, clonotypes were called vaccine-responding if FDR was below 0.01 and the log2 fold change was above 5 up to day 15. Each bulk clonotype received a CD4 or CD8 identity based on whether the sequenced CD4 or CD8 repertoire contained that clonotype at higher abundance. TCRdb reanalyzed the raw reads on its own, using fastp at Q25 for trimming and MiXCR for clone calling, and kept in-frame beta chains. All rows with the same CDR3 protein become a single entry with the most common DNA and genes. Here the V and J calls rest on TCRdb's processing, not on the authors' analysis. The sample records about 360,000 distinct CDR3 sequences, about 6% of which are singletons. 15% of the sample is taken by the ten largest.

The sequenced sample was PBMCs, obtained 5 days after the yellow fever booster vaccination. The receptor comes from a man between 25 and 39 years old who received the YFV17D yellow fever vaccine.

The CDR3 corresponds to CASSAGTGAGSPLHF. DNA sequence: TGTGCCAGCAGCGCCGGGACAGGGGCTGGTTCACCCCTCCACTTT. The rearrangement joined TRBV7-2 to TRBJ1-6; 10 nucleotides in the junction match TRBD1. V trim: 5 bases; J trim: 9 bases; unmatched bases: 7. In the germline V gene, CDR1 corresponds to SGHTA and CDR2 to FQGNSA. Including the terminal cysteine and phenylalanine, the CDR3 comprises 15 residues. Just the 45-base CDR3 DNA is kept, in frame starting at base 1.